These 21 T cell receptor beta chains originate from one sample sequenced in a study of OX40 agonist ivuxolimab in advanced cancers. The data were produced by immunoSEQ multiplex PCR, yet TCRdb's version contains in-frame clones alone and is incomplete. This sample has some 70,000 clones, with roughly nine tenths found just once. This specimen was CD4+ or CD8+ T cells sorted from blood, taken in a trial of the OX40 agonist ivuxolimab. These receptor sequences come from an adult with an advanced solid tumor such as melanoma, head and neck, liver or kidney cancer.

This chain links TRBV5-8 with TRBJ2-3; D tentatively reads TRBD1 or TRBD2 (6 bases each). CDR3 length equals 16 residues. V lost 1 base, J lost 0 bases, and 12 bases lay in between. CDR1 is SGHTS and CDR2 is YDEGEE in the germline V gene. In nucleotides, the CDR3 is TGTGCCAGCAGCTTGAGTAGGGGGGAAAGCACAGATACGCAGTATTTT. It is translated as CASSLSRGESTDTQYF.

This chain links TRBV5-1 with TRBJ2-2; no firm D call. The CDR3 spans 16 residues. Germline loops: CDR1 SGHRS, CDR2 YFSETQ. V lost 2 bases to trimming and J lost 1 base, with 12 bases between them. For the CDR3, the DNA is TGCGCCAGCAGCTTAGCGAGCCCTCGGAACACCGGGGAGCTGTTTTTT. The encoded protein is CASSLASPRNTGELFF.

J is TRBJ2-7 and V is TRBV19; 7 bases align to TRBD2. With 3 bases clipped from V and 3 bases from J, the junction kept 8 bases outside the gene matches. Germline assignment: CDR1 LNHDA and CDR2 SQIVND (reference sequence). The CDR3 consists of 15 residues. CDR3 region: CASSIAGVGHYEQYF. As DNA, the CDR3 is TGTGCCAGTAGTATTGCGGGGGTAGGCCACTACGAGCAGTACTTC.

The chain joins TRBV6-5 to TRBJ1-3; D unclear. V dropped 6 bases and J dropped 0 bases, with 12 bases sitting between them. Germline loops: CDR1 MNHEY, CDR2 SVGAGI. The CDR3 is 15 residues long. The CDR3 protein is CASRPGDLSGNTIYF. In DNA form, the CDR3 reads TGTGCCAGCAGGCCCGGGGATCTCTCTGGAAACACCATATATTTT.

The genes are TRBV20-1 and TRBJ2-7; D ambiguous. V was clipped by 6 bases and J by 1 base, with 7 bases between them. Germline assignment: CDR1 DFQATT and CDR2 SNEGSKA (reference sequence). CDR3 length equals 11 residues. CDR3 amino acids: CSAFSSYEQYF. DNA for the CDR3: TGCAGTGCATTCAGTTCCTACGAGCAGTACTTC.

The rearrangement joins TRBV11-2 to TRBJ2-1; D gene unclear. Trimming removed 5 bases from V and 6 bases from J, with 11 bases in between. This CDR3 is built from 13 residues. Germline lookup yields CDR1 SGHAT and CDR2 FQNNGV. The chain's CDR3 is CASSRDYLNEQFF. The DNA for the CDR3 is TGTGCCAGCAGCCGAGATTACCTCAATGAGCAGTTCTTC.

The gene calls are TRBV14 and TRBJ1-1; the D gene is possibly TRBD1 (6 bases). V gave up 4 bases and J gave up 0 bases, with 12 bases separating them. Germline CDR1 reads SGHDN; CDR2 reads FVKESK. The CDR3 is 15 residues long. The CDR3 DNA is TGTGCCAGCAGCCCATCCGGACAGATGAACACTGAAGCTTTCTTT. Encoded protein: CASSPSGQMNTEAFF.

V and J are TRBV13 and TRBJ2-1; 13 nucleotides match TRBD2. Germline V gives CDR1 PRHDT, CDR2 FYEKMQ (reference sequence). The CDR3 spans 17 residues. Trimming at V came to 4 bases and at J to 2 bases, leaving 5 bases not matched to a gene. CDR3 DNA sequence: TGTGCCAGCAGCTCCCGACTAGCGGGGGGCCCCTACAATGAGCAGTTCTTC. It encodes CASSSRLAGGPYNEQFF.

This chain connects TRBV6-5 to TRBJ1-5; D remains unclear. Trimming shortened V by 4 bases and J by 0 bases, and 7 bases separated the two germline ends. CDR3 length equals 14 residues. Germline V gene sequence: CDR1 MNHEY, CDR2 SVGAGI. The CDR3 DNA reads TGTGCCAGCAGTTTGGTGTATAGCAATCAGCCCCAGCATTTT. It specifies CASSLVYSNQPQHF.

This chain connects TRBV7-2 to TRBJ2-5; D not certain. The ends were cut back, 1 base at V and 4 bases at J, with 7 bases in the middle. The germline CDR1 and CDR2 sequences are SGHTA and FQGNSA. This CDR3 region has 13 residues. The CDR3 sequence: CASSLGQRETQYF. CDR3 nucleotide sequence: TGTGCCAGCAGCTTAGGCCAGAGAGAGACCCAGTACTTC.

In nucleotides, the CDR3 is TGTGCCAGCAGCTTTCGCGGGGGGGATCAAGAGACCCAGTACTTC. Translated, it gives CASSFRGGDQETQYF. The chain is built from TRBV7-6 and TRBJ2-5; 9 bases line up with TRBD2. This CDR3 contains 15 residues. V was clipped by 3 bases and J by 2 bases; unmatched bases: 4. Germline-derived CDR1 and CDR2 are SGHVS and FNYEAQ.

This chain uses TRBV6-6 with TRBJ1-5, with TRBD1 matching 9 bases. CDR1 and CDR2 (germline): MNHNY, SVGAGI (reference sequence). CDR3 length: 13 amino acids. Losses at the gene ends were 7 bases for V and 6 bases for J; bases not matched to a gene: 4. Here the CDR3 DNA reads TGTGCCAGCACCCCGACAGGGGGTCAGCCCCAGCATTTT. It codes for CASTPTGGQPQHF.

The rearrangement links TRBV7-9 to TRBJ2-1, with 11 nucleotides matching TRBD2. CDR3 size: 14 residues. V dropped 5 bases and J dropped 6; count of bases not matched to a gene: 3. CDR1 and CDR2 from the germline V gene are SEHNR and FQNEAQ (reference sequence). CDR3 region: CASSPGLAVNEQFF. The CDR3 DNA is TGTGCCAGCAGCCCGGGACTAGCGGTCAATGAGCAGTTCTTC. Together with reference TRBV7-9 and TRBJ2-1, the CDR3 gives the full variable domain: DTGVSQNPRHKITKRGQNVTFRCDPISEHNRLYWYRQTLGQGPEFLTYFQNEAQLEKSRLLSDRFSAERPKGSFSTLEIQRTEQGDSAMYLCASSPGLAVNEQFFGPGTRLTVL.

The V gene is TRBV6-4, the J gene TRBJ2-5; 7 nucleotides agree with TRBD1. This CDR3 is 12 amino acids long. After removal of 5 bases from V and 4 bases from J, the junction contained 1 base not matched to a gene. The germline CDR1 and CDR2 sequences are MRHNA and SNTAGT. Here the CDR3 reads CASSPGGETQYF. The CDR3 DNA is TGTGCCAGCAGTCCAGGGGGAGAGACCCAGTACTTC.

The CDR3 reads CASKKQSSTDTQYF. As DNA, the CDR3 is TGTGCCAGTAAGAAACAGAGTTCCACAGATACGCAGTATTTT. The chain carries TRBV19 and TRBJ2-3, with unresolved D. The length of the CDR3 is 14 residues. V gave up 7 bases and J gave up 2 bases, with 13 bases separating them. Germline loops: CDR1 LNHDA, CDR2 SQIVND (reference sequence).

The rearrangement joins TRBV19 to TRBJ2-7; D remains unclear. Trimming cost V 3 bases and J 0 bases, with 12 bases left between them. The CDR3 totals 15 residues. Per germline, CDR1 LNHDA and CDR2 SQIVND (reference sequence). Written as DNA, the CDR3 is TGTGCCAGTAGTATGGTCACCGCTGGCTCCTACGAGCAGTACTTC. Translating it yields CASSMVTAGSYEQYF.

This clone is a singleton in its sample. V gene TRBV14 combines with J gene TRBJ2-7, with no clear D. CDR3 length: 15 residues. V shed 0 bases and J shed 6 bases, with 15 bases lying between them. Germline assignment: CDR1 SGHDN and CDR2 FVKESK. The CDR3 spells CASSQDRSRASEQYF. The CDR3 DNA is TGTGCCAGCAGCCAAGATCGGAGTCGGGCCAGCGAGCAGTACTTC.

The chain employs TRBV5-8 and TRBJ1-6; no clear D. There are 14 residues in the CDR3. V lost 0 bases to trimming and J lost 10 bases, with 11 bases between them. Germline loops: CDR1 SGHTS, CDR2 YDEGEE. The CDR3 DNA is TGTGCCAGCAGCTTGGGCGGGATAGCCTCACCCCTCCACTTT. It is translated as CASSLGGIASPLHF.

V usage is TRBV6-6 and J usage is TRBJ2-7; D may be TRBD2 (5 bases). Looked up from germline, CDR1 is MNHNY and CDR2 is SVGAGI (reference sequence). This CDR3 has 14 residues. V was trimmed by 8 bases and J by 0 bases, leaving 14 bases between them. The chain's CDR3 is CASGHGGTSYEQYF. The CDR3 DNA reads TGTGCCAGCGGGCACGGAGGAACCTCCTACGAGCAGTACTTC.

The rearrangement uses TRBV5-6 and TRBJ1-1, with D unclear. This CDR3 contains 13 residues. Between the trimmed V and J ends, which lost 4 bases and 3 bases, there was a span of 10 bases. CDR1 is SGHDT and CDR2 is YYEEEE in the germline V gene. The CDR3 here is CASSPDVDTEAFF. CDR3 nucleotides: TGTGCCAGCAGCCCGGATGTGGACACTGAAGCTTTCTTT.

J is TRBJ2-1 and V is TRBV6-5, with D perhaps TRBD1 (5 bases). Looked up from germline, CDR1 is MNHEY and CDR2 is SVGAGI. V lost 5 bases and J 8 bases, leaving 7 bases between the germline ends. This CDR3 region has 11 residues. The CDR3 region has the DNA TGTGCCAGCAGTGCAGGGTATGAGCAGTTCTTC. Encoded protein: CASSAGYEQFF.